The 19 T cell receptor beta chains reported below all come from one sample, sequenced in a study of cytomegalovirus exposure and HLA in healthy donors. PCR involved 60 Vbeta and 13 Jbeta primers. The repertoire was sequenced with immunoSEQ multiplex PCR; TCRdb's copy has only in-frame clones and lacks some. Of approximately 170,000 clones listed, around 68% were seen once; the top ten hold 2.5% to 3%. Sequencing input: PBMCs. These TCRs come from a woman aged 40 to 49 in good health and CMV-seropositive.

The CDR3 sequence is CANPPDRGKDNEQFF. DNA of the CDR3: TGCGCCAACCCTCCTGACAGGGGGAAAGACAATGAGCAGTTCTTC. The J gene is TRBJ2-1, the V gene TRBV10-1, with TRBD1 matching over 9 bases. The ends lost 10 bases at V and 5 bases at J; junction bases unmatched: 12. The length of the CDR3 is 15 residues. CDR1 and CDR2 from the germline V gene are WNHNN and SYGVQD (reference sequence).

This clone was counted a few times. The J gene is TRBJ2-7, the V gene TRBV5-1, with D possibly being TRBD1 (6 bases). The CDR3 covers 13 residues. Trimming pared 4 bases from V and 3 bases from J, leaving 11 bases between. The V gene's germline CDR1 is SGHRS and CDR2 YFSETQ. This chain's CDR3 is CASSGGQNYEQYF. CDR3 nucleotides: TGCGCCAGCAGCGGTGGACAGAACTACGAGCAGTACTTC.

V and J are TRBV2 and TRBJ1-1; 9 positions match TRBD1. V was pared by 7 bases and J by 4 bases, with 7 bases of the junction left unmatched. The CDR3 consists of 14 residues. The germline gives CDR1 SNHLY, CDR2 FYNNEI. The CDR3 DNA reads as TGTGCCAGCATAGCGGGACAGGGAAGCACTGAAGCTTTCTTT. It codes for CASIAGQGSTEAFF.

The CDR3 loop is CASRTHRDRGSNQPQHF. CDR3 nucleotide sequence: TGTGCCAGTAGAACACACCGGGACAGGGGTAGCAATCAGCCCCAGCATTTT. This chain uses TRBV19 with TRBJ1-5; 10 nucleotides line up with TRBD1. V was clipped by 6 bases and J by 0 bases; unmatched bases: 8. In germline, CDR1 is LNHDA, CDR2 SQIVND (reference sequence). The CDR3 runs to 17 residues.

The V and J genes are TRBV9 and TRBJ1-1, with a possible D match to TRBD1 (5 bases). The CDR3 contains 13 residues. V dropped 3 bases and J dropped 4 bases, with 10 bases sitting between them. CDR1 SGDLS and CDR2 YYNGEE come from the germline V gene. CDR3 sequence: CASSAPGGTEAFF. The CDR3 DNA sequence: TGTGCCAGCAGCGCCCCGGGGGGCACTGAAGCTTTCTTT.

This clone was recorded once. V and J are TRBV15 and TRBJ2-5, with 10 bases fitting TRBD2. The V segment lost 2 bases and the J segment 5 bases; nucleotides outside the gene matches: 5. The CDR3 sequence is 15 residues long. Germline assignment: CDR1 LNHNV and CDR2 YYDKDF (reference sequence). The CDR3 here is CATSRLAGAGETQYF. The CDR3 DNA reads as TGTGCCACCAGCAGACTAGCGGGAGCAGGCGAGACCCAGTACTTC.

V gene TRBV29-1 combines with J gene TRBJ2-5; 9 bases map to TRBD2. V was pared by 2 bases and J by 7 bases, with 5 bases of the junction left unmatched. The length of the CDR3 is 13 residues. The germline V gene has CDR1 SQVTM and CDR2 ANQGSEA. The CDR3 nucleotides are TGCAGCGTTGAATGGCGGGAGGGTGGGACCCAGTACTTC. Protein product: CSVEWREGGTQYF.

In this sample, this clone turned up a few times. V is TRBV4-3 and J is TRBJ2-7, with D tentatively TRBD2 (6 bases). The CDR3 has 14 residues. The V end was cut by 0 bases, the J end by 3 bases, with 9 bases between. Germline V gene data show CDR1 as LGHNA and CDR2 as YSLEER. CDR3 nucleotide sequence: TGCGCCAGCAGCCAAGATCGGACTAACTACGAGCAGTACTTC. Translating gives CASSQDRTNYEQYF.

This chain joins TRBV12-5 and TRBJ2-1; 8 nucleotides agree with TRBD1. Trimming took 1 base from V and 9 from J; bases not matched to a gene: 14. The CDR3 sequence is 17 residues long. The germline V gene encodes CDR1 LGHNT and CDR2 FRNRAP. CDR3 nucleotides: TGTGCTAGTGGTTTGGGGGCCGGGACAGGCTTGGTGGGTGAGCAGTTCTTC. It translates to CASGLGAGTGLVGEQFF.

This clone was seen a single time. A read error may account for a junction end that differs from germline. CDR3 sequence (DNA): TGTGCCAGCAGTTCGCAACAGCCCCAGAATTTT. Its translation is CASSSQQPQNF. The gene calls are TRBV28 and TRBJ1-5; no clear D gene. This CDR3 comprises 11 residues. The germline gives CDR1 MDHEN, CDR2 SYDVKM.

This clone was found once. The chain has TRBV29-1 and TRBJ2-5; the match to TRBD2 covers 10 bases. This CDR3 has 13 residues. The germline gives CDR1 SQVTM, CDR2 ANQGSEA. The CDR3 is CSIAGGHQETQYF. For the CDR3, the DNA is TGCTCCATAGCGGGGGGCCATCAAGAGACCCAGTACTTC.

This chain links TRBV15 with TRBJ2-5, with 10 bases lining up with TRBD1. The CDR3 runs 13 residues. Germline V CDR1 and CDR2: LNHNV, YYDKDF (reference sequence). V was pared by 8 bases and J by 5 bases, with 5 bases of the junction left unmatched. CDR3: CATLGQGGETQYF. The CDR3, as DNA: TGTGCCACCCTCGGACAGGGGGGGGAGACCCAGTACTTC.

The chain joins TRBV7-9 to TRBJ2-1; 9 bases line up with TRBD2. Germline V gene data show CDR1 as SEHNR and CDR2 as FQNEAQ (reference sequence). Losses at the gene ends were 5 bases for V and 4 bases for J; bases not matched to a gene: 6. The CDR3 loop spans 15 amino acids. CDR3 region: CASSPRGGGYNEQFF. CDR3 nucleotide sequence: TGTGCCAGCAGCCCGCGGGGGGGCGGGTACAATGAGCAGTTCTTC.

In this sample, this clone turned up many times. The chain couples TRBV7-9 to TRBJ2-7; 8 nucleotides agree with TRBD2. J gave up 5 bases and V 5 bases, and 11 bases lay outside the gene matches. Germline assignment: CDR1 SEHNR and CDR2 FQNEAQ (reference sequence). This CDR3 is 15 amino acids long. The CDR3 spells CASSLTSGQTHEQYF. CDR3 DNA: TGTGCCAGCAGCCTTACTAGCGGACAGACCCACGAGCAGTACTTC.

The CDR3 sequence is CASSQSLTGTEAFF. The CDR3 nucleotides are TGTGCCAGCAGCCAAAGCCTGACAGGGACTGAAGCTTTCTTT. V and J are TRBV7-2 and TRBJ1-1, with 7 nucleotides matching TRBD1. In germline, CDR1 is SGHTA, CDR2 FQGNSA. Germline trimming cut 5 bases from V and 5 bases from J; bases unmatched to any gene: 8. The CDR3 length is 14 residues.

The chain is built from TRBV11-2 and TRBJ2-7; weak D call: TRBD2 (5 bases). Trimming stripped 5 bases from V and 5 bases from J, with 13 bases between. This CDR3 region has 13 residues. Germline V gene data show CDR1 as SGHAT and CDR2 as FQNNGV. The CDR3 sequence is CASSIIRGDEQYF. CDR3 in DNA: TGTGCCAGCAGCATTATTCGGGGTGACGAGCAGTACTTC.

V gene TRBV28 combines with J gene TRBJ2-2; 14 bases map to TRBD2. The CDR3 sequence is 16 residues long. The germline CDR1 and CDR2 sequences are MDHEN and SYDVKM. V lost 8 bases to trimming and J lost 3 bases; unmatched junction nucleotides: 5. CDR3 protein: CASGGLAGGYTGELFF. As DNA, the CDR3 is TGTGCCAGCGGCGGACTAGCGGGAGGATACACCGGGGAGCTGTTTTTT.

The sample holds one count of this clone. The rearrangement joins TRBV21-1 to TRBJ2-7; TRBD1 is the table's D call and was not checked against the DNA. TRBV21-1 is described as a pseudogene. CDR3 length: 16 amino acids. The CDR3 bases are TGTGCCAGCAGCAAAAAAGGGGACAAAAACTTCTACGAGCAGTACTTC. This translates into CASSKKGDKNFYEQYF.

This sequence joins TRBV5-1 and TRBJ1-1, with D possibly being TRBD1 (5 bases). Between the trimmed V and J ends, which lost 6 bases and 5 bases, there was a span of 20 bases. Germline CDR1 reads SGHRS; CDR2 reads YFSETQ. This CDR3 has 15 amino acids. CDR3 in amino acids: CASTSRPGWWTEAFF. In nucleotides, the CDR3 is TGCGCCAGCACCTCTCGCCCAGGGTGGTGGACTGAAGCTTTCTTT.